What follows describes a single T cell receptor beta chain. The target antigen is unknown. This specimen belongs to a study of CD8 T cells in Susac syndrome. Study observations and caveats: Individuals included in the TCR sequencing and HLA analysis were acknowledged by the study to be relatively few in number.

RNA in amounts of about 0.5 to 1 ug was reverse transcribed with random hexamers. TCRdb ran MiXCR on the immunoSEQ multiplex PCR reads and lists one entry per CDR3 protein. This table has 200,000 to 250,000 distinct CDR3 sequences, approximately 94% appearing once. The sequenced target, TCR beta, came from blood CD8+ and CD4+ T cells. Diagnostic criteria defined recently for definite or probable disease were met by the Susac syndrome patients. Germline V gene sequence: CDR1 SNHLY, CDR2 FYNNEI. The CDR3 spans 15 residues. V was clipped by 5 bases and J by 1 base; unmatched bases: 4. This TCR came from a human donor with Susac syndrome. V and J are TRBV2 and TRBJ2-1, with TRBD2 identical over 8 bases. The sample consisted of CD4+ T cells from PBMCs. CDR3 DNA: TGTGCCAGCAGTTCGGGGGGGCAGTCCTACAATGAGCAGTTCTTC. Translated: CASSSGGQSYNEQFF.